The clone carrying this T cell receptor beta chain was picked up many times. The data were obtained in a study of identical twins. J was trimmed by 6 bases and V by 4 bases; bases with no gene match: 12. This CDR3 has 15 amino acids. Germline assignment: CDR1 LNHDA and CDR2 SQIVND (reference sequence). Using its own MiXCR run on the 5' RACE reads, TCRdb lists one record per CDR3 protein. The sample records 690,000 or so distinct CDR3 sequences, under 9% being singletons. The same sample was also used in a study of yellow fever vaccine responses in identical twins.

The source of this sequence is a woman aged 18-35 years in good health. The sample taken for sequencing was PBMCs. V is TRBV19 and J is TRBJ2-7; 7 bases match TRBD1. Here the CDR3 DNA reads TGTGCCAGTAGTACAGACAGGGATCTAAGCGGCGAGCAGTACTTC. This gives the protein CASSTDRDLSGEQYF. Filled out from reference TRBV19 and TRBJ2-7, the complete variable domain reads DGGITQSPKYLFRKEGQNVTLSCEQNLNHDAMYWYRQDPGQGLRLIYYSQIVNDFQKGDIAEGYSVSREKKESFPLTVTSAQKNPTAFYLCASSTDRDLSGEQYFGPGTRLTVT.